This T cell receptor (beta chain) was found in a study of cytomegalovirus exposure and HLA in healthy donors. Trimming took 7 bases from V and 5 from J, leaving 5 bases between them. CDR3 length: 10 amino acids. CDR1 PRHDT and CDR2 FYEKMQ come from the germline V gene (reference sequence). The PCR used 60 Vbeta and 13 Jbeta primers. Sequenced by immunoSEQ multiplex PCR; TCRdb stores in-frame clones only, minus some. The data show some 90,000 clones, 70% to 85% seen once. The sample comprised PBMCs. This receptor was identified in a man younger than 45 in good health and CMV-seronegative. V gene TRBV13 combines with J gene TRBJ1-1; no definite D call. The CDR3 is CASTSTEAFF. CDR3 in DNA: TGTGCCAGCACTTCTACTGAAGCTTTCTTT.